This record covers a single T cell receptor beta chain. What it binds is not known. The data belong to a study of shared clonotypes between healthy human individuals. Study-wide background: The cohort comprised a couple of women and a few men. Their ages spanned 18 to 49 years.

PCR replicates performed on unsorted PBMC used roughly 300 ng DNA, approximately 30,000 T cell genomes. The data were produced by immunoSEQ multiplex PCR, yet TCRdb's version contains in-frame clones alone and is incomplete. The data show 520,000 or so clones, more than 65% seen once. Germline V CDR1 and CDR2: GTSNPN, SVGIG (reference sequence). This CDR3 comprises 15 residues. Trimming shortened V by 0 bases and J by 3 bases, and 12 bases separated the two germline ends. Findings and caveats of the study: The diversity represented, both genetic and in exposure history, was limited by few donors. Only blood samples were collected, and tissue repertoires likely differ.

This sequence was found in a woman in her thirties or forties in good health. Some clones in this sample may be carry-over from other donors' samples. This chain uses TRBV30 with TRBJ1-3; a possible D gene is TRBD1 (5 bases). Sequencing was done on a sample of PBMCs. Written as DNA, the CDR3 is TGTGCCTGGAGTGTCCTAGGGGCGGTTGGAAACACCATATATTTT. It yields the protein CAWSVLGAVGNTIYF.